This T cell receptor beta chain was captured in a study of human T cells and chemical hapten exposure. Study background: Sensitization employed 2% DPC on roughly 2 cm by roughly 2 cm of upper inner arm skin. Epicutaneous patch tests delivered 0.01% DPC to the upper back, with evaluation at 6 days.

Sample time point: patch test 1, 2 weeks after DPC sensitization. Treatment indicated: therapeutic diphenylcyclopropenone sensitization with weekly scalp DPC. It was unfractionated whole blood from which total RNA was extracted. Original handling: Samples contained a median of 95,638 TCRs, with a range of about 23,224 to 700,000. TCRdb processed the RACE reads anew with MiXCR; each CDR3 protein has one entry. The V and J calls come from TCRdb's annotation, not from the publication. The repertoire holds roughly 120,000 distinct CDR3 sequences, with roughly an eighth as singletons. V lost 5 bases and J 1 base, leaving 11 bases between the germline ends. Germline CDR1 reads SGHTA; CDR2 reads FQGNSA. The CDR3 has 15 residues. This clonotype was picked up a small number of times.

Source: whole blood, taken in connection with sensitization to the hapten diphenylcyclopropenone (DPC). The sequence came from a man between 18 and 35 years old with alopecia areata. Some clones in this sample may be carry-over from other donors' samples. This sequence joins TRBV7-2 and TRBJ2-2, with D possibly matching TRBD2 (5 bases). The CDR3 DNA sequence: TGTGCCAGCAGCCCCATACGGGGGAACACCGGGGAGCTGTTTTTT. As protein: CASSPIRGNTGELFF.